This TCR beta chain was captured in a study of CD8 T cells in Susac syndrome. Reverse transcription used about 0.45 to 1 ug RNA and random hexamers. MiXCR was run by TCRdb on the immunoSEQ multiplex PCR reads, yielding one entry per CDR3 protein. Among 250,000 to 300,000 distinct CDR3 sequences listed, 85% were seen once. In this sample, this clonotype turned up a few times. Sequencing was done on a sample of CD8+ T cells from PBMCs. This sequence was found in a human donor with multiple sclerosis.

The CDR3 protein is CASSVAGGFGYEQYF. CDR3 DNA: TGTGCCAGCAGCGTAGCGGGAGGGTTCGGCTACGAGCAGTACTTC. The V call is TRBV5-8, the J call TRBJ2-7, with 11 bases aligning to TRBD2. CDR1 and CDR2 (germline): SGHTS, YDEGEE. The CDR3 length is 15 residues. J gave up 3 bases and V 4 bases, and 6 bases lay outside the gene matches. Looking up the rest from reference TRBV5-8 and TRBJ2-7 gives the full variable domain: EAGVTQSPTHLIKTRGQQATLRCSPISGHTSVYWYQQALGLGLQFLLWYDEGEERNRGNFPPRFSGRQFPNYSSELNVNALELEDSALYLCASSVAGGFGYEQYFGPGTRLTVT.